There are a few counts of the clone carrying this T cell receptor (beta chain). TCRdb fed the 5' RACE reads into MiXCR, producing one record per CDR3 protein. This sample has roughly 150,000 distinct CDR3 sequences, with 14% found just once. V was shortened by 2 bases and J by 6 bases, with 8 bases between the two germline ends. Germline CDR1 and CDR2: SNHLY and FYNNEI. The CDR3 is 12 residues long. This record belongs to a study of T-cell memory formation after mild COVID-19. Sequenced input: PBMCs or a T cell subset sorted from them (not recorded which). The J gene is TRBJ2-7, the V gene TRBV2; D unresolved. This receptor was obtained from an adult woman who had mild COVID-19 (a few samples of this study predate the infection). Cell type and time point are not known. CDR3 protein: CASSESLGEQYF. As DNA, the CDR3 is TGTGCCAGCAGTGAATCTCTGGGCGAGCAGTACTTC.